This T cell receptor beta chain stems from a study of T cells in Graves' hyperthyroidism and ophthalmopathy. This clonotype was found many times. What was amplified from RNA transcripts were TCR beta CDR3 regions. An initial round of RT-PCR targeting the TCR CDR3 relied on the HTBI primer set. TCRdb ran MiXCR on the multiplex PCR reads and lists one entry per CDR3 protein. The table lists about 720,000 distinct CDR3 sequences, about a sixth of them singletons. This receptor was obtained from a man in his late teens or twenties with Graves' hyperthyroidism. Input material: blood.

Here the CDR3 reads CASSLVGDLVNTEAFF. The CDR3 DNA reads TGTGCCAGCAGCTTAGTTGGGGATCTGGTAAACACTGAAGCTTTCTTT. J is TRBJ1-1 and V is TRBV7-8; D gene ambiguous. Germline V CDR1 and CDR2: SGHVS, FQNEAQ. The CDR3 has 16 residues. V was shortened by 1 base and J by 2 bases, with 14 bases between the two germline ends.